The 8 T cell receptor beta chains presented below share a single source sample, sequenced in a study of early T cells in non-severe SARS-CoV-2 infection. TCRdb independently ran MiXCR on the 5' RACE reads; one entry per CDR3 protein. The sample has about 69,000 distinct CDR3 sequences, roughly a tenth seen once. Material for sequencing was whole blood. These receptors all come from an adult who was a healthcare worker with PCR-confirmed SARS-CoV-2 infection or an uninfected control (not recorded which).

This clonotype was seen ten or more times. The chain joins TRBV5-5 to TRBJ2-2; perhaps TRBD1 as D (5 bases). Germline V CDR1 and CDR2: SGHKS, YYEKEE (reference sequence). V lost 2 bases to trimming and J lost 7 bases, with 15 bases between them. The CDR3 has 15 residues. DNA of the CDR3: TGTGCCAGCAGCTTTACATGGGGCGCAAACGGGGAGCTGTTTTTT. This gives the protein CASSFTWGANGELFF.

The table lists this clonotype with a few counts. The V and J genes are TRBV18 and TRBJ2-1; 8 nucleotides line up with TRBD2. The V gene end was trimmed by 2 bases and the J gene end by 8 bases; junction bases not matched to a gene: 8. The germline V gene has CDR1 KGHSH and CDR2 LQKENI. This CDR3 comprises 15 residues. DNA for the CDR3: TGTGCCAGCTCACCAGTCAGCGGGGGTATTTATGAGCAGTTCTTC. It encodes CASSPVSGGIYEQFF.

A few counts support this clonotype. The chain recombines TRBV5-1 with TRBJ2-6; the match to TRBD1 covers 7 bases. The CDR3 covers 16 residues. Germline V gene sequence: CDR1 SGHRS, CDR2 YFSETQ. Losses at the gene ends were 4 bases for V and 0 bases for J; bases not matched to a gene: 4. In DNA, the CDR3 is TGCGCCAGCAGCACGGGACAGAGCTCTGGGGCCAACGTCCTGACTTTC. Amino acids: CASSTGQSSGANVLTF.

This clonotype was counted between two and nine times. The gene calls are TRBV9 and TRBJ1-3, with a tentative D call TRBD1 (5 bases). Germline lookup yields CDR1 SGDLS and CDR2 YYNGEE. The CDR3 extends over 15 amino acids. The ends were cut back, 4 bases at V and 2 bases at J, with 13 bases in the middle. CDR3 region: CASSSTGTPGNTIYF. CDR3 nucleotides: TGTGCCAGCAGCTCCACCGGGACCCCTGGAAACACCATATATTTT.

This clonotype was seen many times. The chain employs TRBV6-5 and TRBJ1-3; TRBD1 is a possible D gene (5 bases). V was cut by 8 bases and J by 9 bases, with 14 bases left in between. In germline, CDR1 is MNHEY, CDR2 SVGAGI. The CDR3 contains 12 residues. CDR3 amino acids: CASGTGGGTIYF. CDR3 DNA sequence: TGTGCCAGCGGAACCGGTGGGGGCACCATATATTTT.

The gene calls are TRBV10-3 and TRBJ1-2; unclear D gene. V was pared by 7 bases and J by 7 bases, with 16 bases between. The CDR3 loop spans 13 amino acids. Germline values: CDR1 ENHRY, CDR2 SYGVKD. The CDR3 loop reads CAITYSDERGYTF. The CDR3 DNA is TGTGCCATCACTTATTCAGATGAGCGTGGCTACACCTTC.

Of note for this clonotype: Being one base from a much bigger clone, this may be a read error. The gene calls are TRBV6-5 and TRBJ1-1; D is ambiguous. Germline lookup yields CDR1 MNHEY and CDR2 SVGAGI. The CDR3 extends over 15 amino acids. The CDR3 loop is CVSSYSDWATTEAFF. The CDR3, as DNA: TGTGTCAGCAGTTACTCCGATTGGGCTACCACTGAAGCTTTCTTT.

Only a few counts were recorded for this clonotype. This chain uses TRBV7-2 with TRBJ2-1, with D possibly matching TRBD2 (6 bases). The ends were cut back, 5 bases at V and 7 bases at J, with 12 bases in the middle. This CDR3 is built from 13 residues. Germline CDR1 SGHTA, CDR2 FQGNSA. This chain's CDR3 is CASSQGRGNEQFF. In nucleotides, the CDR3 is TGTGCCAGCAGCCAGGGTCGGGGGAATGAGCAGTTCTTC.